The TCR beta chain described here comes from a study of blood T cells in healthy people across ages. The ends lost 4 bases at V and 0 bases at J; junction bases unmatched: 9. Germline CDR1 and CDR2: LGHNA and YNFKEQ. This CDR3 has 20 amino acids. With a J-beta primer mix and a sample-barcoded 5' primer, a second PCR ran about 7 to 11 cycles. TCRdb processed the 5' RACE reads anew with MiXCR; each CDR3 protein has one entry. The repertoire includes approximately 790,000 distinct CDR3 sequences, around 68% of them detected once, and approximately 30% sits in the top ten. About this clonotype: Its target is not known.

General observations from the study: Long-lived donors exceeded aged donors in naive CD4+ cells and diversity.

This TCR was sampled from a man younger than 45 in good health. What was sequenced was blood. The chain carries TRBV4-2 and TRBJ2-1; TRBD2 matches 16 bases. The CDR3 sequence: CASSPSGTSGGVNSYNEQFF. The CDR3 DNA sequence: TGTGCCAGCAGCCCCTCCGGGACTAGCGGGGGGGTTAACTCCTACAATGAGCAGTTCTTC.